The 18 T cell receptor beta chains presented below share a single source sample, sequenced in a study of shared clonotypes between healthy human individuals. TCRdb's table, derived via immunoSEQ multiplex PCR, lists solely in-frame clones and lacks some. The sample holds 2 million to 3 million clones; 93% are singletons and the top ten take more than 0.35%. The sample was naive CD4+ T cells from PBMCs. Subset in this sample: CD45RA+ positively selected. Receptors originate from a man aged 18 to 30 in good health. Some clones in this sample may be carry-over from other donors' samples.

For the CDR3, the DNA is TGTGCCAGCAGTGTACAGGGGAGAACTGAAGCTTTCTTT. Translating gives CASSVQGRTEAFF. The chain is built from TRBV28 and TRBJ1-1; 7 bases agree with TRBD1. CDR1 is MDHEN, CDR2 SYDVKM, per germline. V gave up 5 bases and J gave up 5 bases; unmatched junction bases: 5. This CDR3 is 13 amino acids long.

The chain uses TRBV4-1 and TRBJ2-3; D is possibly TRBD2 (5 bases). V shed 4 bases and J shed 4 bases, with 18 bases lying between them. There are 16 residues in the CDR3. Germline V CDR1 and CDR2: MGHRA, YSYEKL. The CDR3 DNA is TGCGCCAGCAGCCGAGTCGGAGGCGGGCGGGCAGATACGCAGTATTTT. Encoded protein: CASSRVGGGRADTQYF.

V and J are TRBV10-3 and TRBJ2-1; 7 bases align to TRBD1. Per the germline V gene, CDR1 is ENHRY and CDR2 is SYGVKD. V lost 8 bases and J lost 7; bases outside the gene matches: 11. CDR3 length: 14 residues. The CDR3 DNA reads as TGTGCCATCCAGGGGGAAACAGGGAAGAATGAGCAGTTCTTC. Translation gives CAIQGETGKNEQFF.

A single count supports this clone. V is TRBV29-1 and J is TRBJ2-7; D may be TRBD1 (5 bases). The germline CDR1 and CDR2 sequences are SQVTM and ANQGSEA. Trimming stripped 4 bases from V and 0 bases from J, with 13 bases between. This CDR3 is 14 amino acids long. The CDR3 DNA reads as TGCAGCGTTGTGTTGGGGCTTAGCTCCTACGAGCAGTACTTC. Residues: CSVVLGLSSYEQYF.

The sample holds one count of this clone. This chain uses TRBV19 with TRBJ2-7, with 9 bases aligning to TRBD2. The CDR3 covers 14 residues. Trimming at V came to 4 bases and at J to 2 bases, leaving 3 bases not matched to a gene. Germline V lookup: CDR1 LNHDA, CDR2 SQIVND (reference sequence). The CDR3 reads CASSKTSGTYEQYF. The CDR3 nucleotides are TGTGCCAGTAGTAAGACTAGCGGTACCTACGAGCAGTACTTC.

As concerns this clone: The same CDR3 arises from other DNA sequences in this sample as well. J is TRBJ2-1 and V is TRBV5-1, with D unclear. Trimming took 3 bases from V and 5 from J, leaving 9 bases between them. The CDR3 runs 13 residues. CDR1 SGHRS and CDR2 YFSETQ come from the germline V gene. The CDR3 region has the DNA TGCGCCAGCAGCTCCAGACCCGACAATGAGCAGTTCTTC. Encoded protein: CASSSRPDNEQFF.

V usage is TRBV28 and J usage is TRBJ1-2; the D is unclear. Germline values: CDR1 MDHEN, CDR2 SYDVKM. V was clipped by 5 bases and J by 11 bases, with 18 bases between them. The CDR3 extends over 13 amino acids. Here the CDR3 reads CASSTPPYLRYTF. The CDR3 coding sequence is TGTGCCAGCAGTACCCCGCCCTACCTGCGGTACACCTTC.

The table lists this clone with a count of one. Other DNA sequences in this specimen translate into the identical CDR3. The chain links TRBV28 to TRBJ2-7; D is uncertain. The length of the CDR3 is 12 residues. V was cut by 1 base and J by 2 bases, with 3 bases left in between. Germline loops: CDR1 MDHEN, CDR2 SYDVKM. CDR3 bases: TGTGCCAGCAGTTTATCTACCTACGAGCAGTACTTC. Protein sequence: CASSLSTYEQYF.

This clone was picked up one time. The gene calls are TRBV19 and TRBJ2-5; D perhaps matches TRBD2 (7 bases). The CDR3 has 15 amino acids. Trimming shortened V by 7 bases and J by 4 bases, and 19 bases separated the two germline ends. In germline, CDR1 is LNHDA, CDR2 SQIVND (reference sequence). CDR3 nucleotide sequence: TGTGCCAGTATGGGAGGGGGTCTCTATCGAGAGACCCAGTACTTC. It codes for CASMGGGLYRETQYF.

The chain combines TRBV28 with TRBJ2-3, with 9 bases identical to TRBD2. Germline-derived CDR1 and CDR2 are MDHEN and SYDVKM. There are 16 residues in the CDR3. The V and J ends lost 3 bases and 1 base, in that order; junction bases with no gene match: 5. For the CDR3, the DNA is TGTGCCAGCAGTTTTCCCCGGACTAGCGGCACAGATACGCAGTATTTT. Residues: CASSFPRTSGTDTQYF.

V usage is TRBV18 and J usage is TRBJ2-7; 7 bases map to TRBD1. Trimming cost V 3 bases and J 2 bases; bases outside gene matches: 13. CDR3 length: 17 amino acids. Per germline, CDR1 KGHSH and CDR2 LQKENI. CDR3 region: CASSPWTGNRGTYEQYF. As DNA, the CDR3 is TGTGCCAGCTCACCTTGGACGGGCAACAGGGGAACCTACGAGCAGTACTTC.

To note about this clone: The same CDR3 is also encoded by other DNA sequences in this sample. The chain combines TRBV6-5 with TRBJ2-7; D perhaps matches TRBD1 (5 bases). The CDR3 length is 15 residues. V lost 3 bases to trimming and J lost 2 bases, with 14 bases between them. Germline V CDR1 and CDR2: MNHEY, SVGAGI. The CDR3 DNA is TGTGCCAGCAGTTATTCAGGGCTAGGCACCTACGAGCAGTACTTC. Translated, it gives CASSYSGLGTYEQYF.

The table lists this clone with a count of one. J is TRBJ2-5 and V is TRBV9; TRBD1 or TRBD2 may be the D gene (5 bases each). Germline V lookup: CDR1 SGDLS, CDR2 YYNGEE. The V gene lost 3 bases and the J gene lost 5 bases, with 20 bases spanning the gap. The CDR3 extends over 16 amino acids. CDR3 DNA sequence: TGTGCCAGCAGCGGGTTTCGCGGGCTTGAGGGGGAGACCCAGTACTTC. It specifies CASSGFRGLEGETQYF.

The CDR3 region is CASSPQGPDTQYF. DNA of the CDR3: TGTGCCAGCAGCCCCCAGGGGCCAGATACGCAGTATTTT. The V gene is TRBV7-3, the J gene TRBJ2-3; a possible D gene is TRBD1 (6 bases). The CDR3 has 13 residues. V dropped 5 bases and J dropped 4 bases, with 10 bases sitting between them. CDR1 and CDR2 (germline): SGHTA, FQGTGA.

Remarks on this clone: One junction end does not reproduce the germline sequence, and a read error may be involved. This chain uses TRBV11-2 with TRBJ2-2; TRBD2 matches 14 bases. The CDR3 is 16 residues long. Looked up from germline, CDR1 is SGHAT and CDR2 is FQNNGV. The CDR3 region has the DNA TGTGCCAGCAGCTTAGGAGGACTAGCGGGAGGCGGGGAGCTGGTTTTT. Amino acids: CASSLGGLAGGGELVF.

V is TRBV28 and J is TRBJ1-2, with unresolved D. CDR1 is MDHEN and CDR2 is SYDVKM in the germline V gene. The V end lost 8 bases, the J end lost 7 bases, and 17 bases lay between the germline ends. The CDR3 runs to 13 residues. The CDR3 sequence is CASLRLELGGYTF. CDR3 sequence (DNA): TGTGCCAGCCTCAGATTGGAGTTGGGTGGCTACACCTTC.

This chain joins TRBV7-2 and TRBJ2-7, with 9 bases that match TRBD1. The CDR3 spans 19 residues. With 5 bases clipped from V and 3 bases from J, the junction kept 20 bases outside the gene matches. CDR1 is SGHTA, CDR2 FQGNSA, per germline. The CDR3 sequence: CASSLRQGVSFDPDYEQYF. The CDR3 DNA reads TGTGCCAGCAGCCTACGACAGGGGGTCTCCTTCGACCCTGACTACGAGCAGTACTTC.

Note on this clone: Different DNA sequences within this sample yield the same CDR3. The V and J genes are TRBV5-1 and TRBJ1-3, with a possible D match to TRBD1 (5 bases). The V end lost 4 bases, the J end lost 1 base, and 9 bases lay between the germline ends. This CDR3 is 14 amino acids long. Germline V gene data show CDR1 as SGHRS and CDR2 as YFSETQ. The CDR3 coding sequence is TGCGCCAGCAGCCAGGGTTCGTCTGGAAACACCATATATTTT. Translating gives CASSQGSSGNTIYF.